The rows below give T cell receptor beta chains drawn from one sample of a study of Graves' ophthalmopathy and Graves' hyperthyroidism. Via MiXCR, TCRdb re-called the multiplex PCR reads, giving one row per CDR3 protein. The sample holds roughly 380,000 distinct CDR3 sequences, 15% seen once. The source material was peripheral blood. The origin of the receptors is a woman under 30 with stable Graves' hyperthyroidism. Each CDR3 is given with its conserved first and last residue. A D gene is named only where the DNA matches it firmly. Not every row has a clone size; where given, it reads once, few, many or a size class.

size	V	J	D	DNA	CDR3
many	TRBV19	TRBJ2-7	TRBD1	TGTGCCAGTAGCCCAGGGGGCCCAAGCTACGAGCAGTACTTC	CASSPGGPSYEQYF
many	TRBV6-2/TRBV6-3	TRBJ1-1	.	TGTGCCAGCAGTCGCGGACTCACTGAAGCTTTCTTT	CASSRGLTEAFF
few	TRBV5-4	TRBJ1-2	.	TGTGCCAGCAGCTCGCGAGAGGTGGGGCTTTATGGCTACACCTTC	CASSSREVGLYGYTF
once	TRBV12-3/TRBV12-4	TRBJ1-2	.	TGTGCCAGCAGTTCTCCCGTCCTACATTGGGGCTACACCTTC	CASSSPVLHWGYTF
many	TRBV7-3	TRBJ1-2	.	TGTGCCAGCAGCTTAAGGGGGGGAAGGAACTATGGCTACACCTTC	CASSLRGGRNYGYTF
many	TRBV7-8	TRBJ2-3	TRBD1	TGTGCCAGCAGCTTGATGGGACAGGGAATTTCAGATACGCAGTATTTT	CASSLMGQGISDTQYF
few	TRBV5-1	TRBJ2-2	.	TGCGCCAGCAGCTTGGGCCCGGGACACCCGAACACCGGGGAGCTGTTTTTT	CASSLGPGHPNTGELFF
many	TRBV2	TRBJ1-2	.	TGTGCCACCCGACAAGGGCCTTCCTATGGCTACACCTTC	CATRQGPSYGYTF
many	TRBV29-1	TRBJ2-5	TRBD2	TGCAGCGTTAGGCTAGCGGTTTTCCAAGAGACCCAGTACTTC	CSVRLAVFQETQYF
many	TRBV20-1	TRBJ2-5	.	TGCAGTGCTAGACTAGTGGGTGAGACCCAGTACTTC	CSARLVGETQYF
many	TRBV7-8	TRBJ2-5	TRBD2	TGTGCCAGCAGCCCCGGGCGGCTAGCGGGGGCCCAAGAGACCCAGTACTTC	CASSPGRLAGAQETQYF
.	TRBV19	TRBJ1-5	TRBD1	TGTGCCAGTAGTATAGACCGACCAGACAGGGGCGGATTTGGCAATCAGTCCCAGCATTTT	CASSIDRPDRGGFGNQSQHF
many	TRBV12-3/TRBV12-4	TRBJ1-1	.	TGTGCCAGCAGTTTAGCGGATACGACACCCTATGAAGCTTTCTTT	CASSLADTTPYEAFF
many	TRBV29-1	TRBJ1-1	TRBD1	TGCAGCGCGGCGACAGGGGAGAGGAACACTGAAGCTTTCTTT	CSAATGERNTEAFF
many	TRBV24-1	TRBJ2-5	.	TGTGCCACCAGTGATCGCTGGGAGACCCAGTACTTC	CATSDRWETQYF
many	TRBV11-2	TRBJ1-1	.	TGTGCCAGCAGGCCCAACCTAGGGGCGGGGAACACTGAAGCTTTCTTT	CASRPNLGAGNTEAFF
many	TRBV12-3/TRBV12-4	TRBJ2-7	.	TGTGCCAGCAGTATACAGGGTCTCTACGAGCAGTACTTC	CASSIQGLYEQYF
many	TRBV6-5	TRBJ2-7	.	TGTGCCAGCAGTCACCTCCGGGACAAACACTACGAGCAGTACTTC	CASSHLRDKHYEQYF
many	TRBV6-1	TRBJ1-1	.	TGTGCCAGCAGTGAAACGGGGAGGAACACTGAAGCTTTCTTT	CASSETGRNTEAFF
many	TRBV20-1	TRBJ1-1	TRBD1	TGCAGTGCCCAGGACAGGCCCACTGAAGCTTTCTTT	CSAQDRPTEAFF
many	TRBV7-8	TRBJ2-7	.	TGTGCCAGCAGCCCCCTTGGGGGACGCGAGCAGTACTTC	CASSPLGGREQYF
many	TRBV12-3/TRBV12-4	TRBJ2-1	.	TGTGCCAGCAGGCCTAGCATCGGTAGCTCCTACAATGAGCAGTTCTTC	CASRPSIGSSYNEQFF
many	TRBV7-8	TRBJ2-7	.	TGTGCCAGCAGCTTAGGGATTTCCTACGAGCAGTACTTC	CASSLGISYEQYF
many	TRBV25-1	TRBJ1-6	TRBD1	TGTGCCAGCAGCGCTAGGGACAGGGAGAGCTCCTATAATTCACCCCTCCACTTT	CASSARDRESSYNSPLHF
many	TRBV6-2/TRBV6-3	TRBJ2-7	TRBD1	TGTGCCAGCACCCCCCGGGGGACAGGGAATGGTGAGCAGTACTTC	CASTPRGTGNGEQYF
many	TRBV12-3/TRBV12-4	TRBJ1-2	.	TGTGCCAGCAGTCCGCAAAACTATGGCTACACCTTC	CASSPQNYGYTF
many	TRBV20-1	TRBJ1-2	TRBD1	TGCAGTGCCGTAAGGGGGCGTGATGGCTACACCTTC	CSAVRGRDGYTF
few	TRBV9	TRBJ2-7	.	TGTGCCAGCAGCGTAGATATCGGACCCTACGAGCAGTACTTC	CASSVDIGPYEQYF
.	TRBV15	TRBJ2-7	TRBD1	TGTGCCACCAGCAGATTACAGGGGGGCGAGCAGTACTTC	CATSRLQGGEQYF
many	TRBV6-5	TRBJ2-5	.	TGTGCCAGCAGAGGGACCGATAATATTGGAGAGACCCAGTACTTC	CASRGTDNIGETQYF
many	TRBV20-1	TRBJ2-7	TRBD2	TGCAGTGCTAGGGGACTAGCGGGCTACGAGCAGTACTTC	CSARGLAGYEQYF
.	TRBV30	TRBJ2-2	TRBD2	TGTGCCTGGGGGGTAGCGGGGTACACCGGGGAGCTGTTTTTT	CAWGVAGYTGELFF
many	TRBV11-3	TRBJ1-1	.	TGTGCCAGCAGCATCGCAGGAGAGAACCAAGCTTTCTTT	CASSIAGENQAFF
.	TRBV5-1	TRBJ2-2	.	TGCGCCAGCAGCCCCACGGAGGGGGCTGTCGGGGAGCTGTTTTTT	CASSPTEGAVGELFF
many	TRBV12-3/TRBV12-4	TRBJ1-5	.	TGTGCCAGCAGTCCCCAGGGATTCCAGCCCCAGCATTTT	CASSPQGFQPQHF
many	TRBV6-1	TRBJ1-5	.	TGTGCCAGCAGTGACAGGGGTGGACAGCCCCAGCATTTT	CASSDRGGQPQHF
few	TRBV3-1	TRBJ2-7	.	TGTGCCAGCAGCCAAGATACGGGCACCCGACTCCGGCCCTACGAGCAGTACTTC	CASSQDTGTRLRPYEQYF
.	TRBV19	TRBJ1-1	.	TGTGCCAGTAGTATTTCGACCGGTAGAGCTGAAGCTTTCTTT	CASSISTGRAEAFF
many	TRBV4-2	TRBJ1-5	.	TGTGCCAGCAGCCAAGATCGGAATAGCAATCAGCCCCAGCATTTT	CASSQDRNSNQPQHF
.	TRBV5-5	TRBJ1-6	TRBD1	TGTGCCAGCAGCTTGCGGCCACGGGACAGGGATAATTCACCCCTCCACTTT	CASSLRPRDRDNSPLHF
few	TRBV11-2	TRBJ2-7	TRBD2	TGTGCCAGCAGCTTAGAGCTAGCGGGGGGCCGGGACGAGCAGCACTTC	CASSLELAGGRDEQHF
many	TRBV6-1	TRBJ1-2	.	TGTGCCAGCAGGGACTATGGCTACACCTTC	CASRDYGYTF
.	TRBV27	TRBJ1-2	.	TGTGCCAGCAGTTTGTCGGGACAACTCTATGGCTACACCTTC	CASSLSGQLYGYTF
many	TRBV6-2/TRBV6-3	TRBJ1-2	.	TGTGCCAGCACCGCCGGGCCTTCCTATGGCTACACCTTC	CASTAGPSYGYTF
.	TRBV18	TRBJ1-2	.	TGTGCCAGCTCACCCCGTAATGAGGGCTATGGCTACACCTTC	CASSPRNEGYGYTF
many	TRBV7-9	TRBJ2-7	.	TGTGCCAGCAGCAAACAGGAGGTGTCCGACGAGCAGTACTTC	CASSKQEVSDEQYF
many	TRBV11-2	TRBJ2-2	.	TGTGCCAGCAGCCTAGTCAGGGGGACTAACACCGGGGAGCTGTTTTTT	CASSLVRGTNTGELFF
many	TRBV10-3	TRBJ2-7	.	TGTGCCATCGGGAGTCCTACCTACGAGCAGTACTTC	CAIGSPTYEQYF
many	TRBV5-1	TRBJ1-1	TRBD1	TGCGCCAGCAGCATCACGCCGACAGGGATGAACACTGAAGCTTTCTTT	CASSITPTGMNTEAFF
many	TRBV2	TRBJ2-7	.	TGTGCCAGCAGTGAGGGAATCCTTTTATACGAGCAGTACTTC	CASSEGILLYEQYF
.	TRBV10-1	TRBJ2-2	TRBD2	TGCGCCAGCAGTGAACCGGCTAGCGGTAACACCGGGGAGCTGTTTTTT	CASSEPASGNTGELFF